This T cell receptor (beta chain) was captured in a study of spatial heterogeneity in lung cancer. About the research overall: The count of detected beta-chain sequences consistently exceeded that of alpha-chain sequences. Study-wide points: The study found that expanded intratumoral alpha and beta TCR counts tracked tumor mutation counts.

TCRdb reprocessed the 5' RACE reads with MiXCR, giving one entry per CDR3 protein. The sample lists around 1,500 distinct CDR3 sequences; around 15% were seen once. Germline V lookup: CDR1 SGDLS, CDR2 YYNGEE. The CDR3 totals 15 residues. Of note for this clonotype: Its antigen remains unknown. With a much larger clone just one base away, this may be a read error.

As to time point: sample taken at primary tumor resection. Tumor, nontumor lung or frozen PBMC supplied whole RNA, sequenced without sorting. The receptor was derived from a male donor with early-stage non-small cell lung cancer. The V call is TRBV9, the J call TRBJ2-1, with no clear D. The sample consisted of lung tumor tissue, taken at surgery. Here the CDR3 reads CASSVERNSYSEQFF. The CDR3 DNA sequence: TGTGCCAGCAGCGTAGAGAGGAACTCCTACAGTGAGCAGTTCTTC.